This T cell receptor (beta chain) was recovered during a study of cytomegalovirus exposure and HLA in healthy donors. Background on the study: Earlier work reported 117 million unique TCR beta sequences from about 200 million T cells. Study-level findings and limits: In a later analysis, compared with equally common non-associated chains, HLA-associated beta chains were more expanded. The study flagged about 160 TCR beta chains as cytomegalovirus-associated.

The germline V gene has CDR1 LGHNA and CDR2 YSLEER. V was shortened by 1 base and J by 8 bases, with 14 bases between the two germline ends. The CDR3 consists of 15 residues. Points on this clone: As yet, its antigen is unknown.

Use of 60 Vbeta and 13 Jbeta primers characterized the PCR. Method: immunoSEQ multiplex PCR; TCRdb's copy keeps in-frame clones and lacks some. Of approximately 160,000 clones detected, 80% appear once; the ten largest clones hold roughly 10%. The sequencing input was PBMCs. The sequence came from a man aged 18-30 years in good health and CMV-seropositive. This chain uses TRBV4-3 with TRBJ1-4; maybe TRBD1 (5 bases). For the CDR3, the DNA is TGCGCCAGCAGCCAAGGAACAGGACGGGGGGAAAAACTGTTTTTT. Translating it yields CASSQGTGRGEKLFF.